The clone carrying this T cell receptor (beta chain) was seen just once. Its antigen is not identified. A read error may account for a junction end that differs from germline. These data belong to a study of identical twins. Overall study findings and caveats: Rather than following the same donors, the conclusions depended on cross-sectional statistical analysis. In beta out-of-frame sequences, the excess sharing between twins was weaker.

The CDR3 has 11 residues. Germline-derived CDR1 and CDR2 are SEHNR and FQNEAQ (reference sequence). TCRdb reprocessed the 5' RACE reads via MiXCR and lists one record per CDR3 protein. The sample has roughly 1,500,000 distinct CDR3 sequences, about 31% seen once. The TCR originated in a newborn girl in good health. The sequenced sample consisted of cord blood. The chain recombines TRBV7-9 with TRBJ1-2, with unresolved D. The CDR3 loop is CASSTQYGHTF. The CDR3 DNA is TGTGCCAGCAGCACACAATATGGCCACACCTTC.